This TCR beta chain is from a study of blood T cell repertoires in COVID-19. Study as a whole: Acute and convalescent COVID-19 samples came from the United States, Italy and Spain.

The authors' processing: Reference gene primer amplification gave estimated nucleated cell counts. The method was immunoSEQ multiplex PCR; TCRdb's version includes in-frame clones alone and lacks a portion of them. V, J and clone size reflect that table, while D and trimming were determined from the DNA. The table has fewer than 350,000 clones, approximately 86% seen once; the top ten hold 10% to 15%. This clone was observed at least ten times. V was pared by 5 bases and J by 0 bases, with 10 bases between. Germline-derived CDR1 and CDR2 are LNHDA and SQIVND (reference sequence). The CDR3 sequence is 15 residues long.

V gene TRBV19 combines with J gene TRBJ1-4, with D unclear. This TCR came from a woman between 70 and 85 years old with COVID-19, enrolled during active disease. The sequenced sample consisted of peripheral blood. This chain's CDR3 is CASSQEAATNEKLFF. The CDR3 DNA reads TGTGCCAGTAGTCAGGAGGCCGCAACTAATGAAAAACTGTTTTTT.